A selection of T cell receptor beta chains follows, all from one sample in a study of cytomegalovirus exposure and HLA in healthy donors. Method: immunoSEQ multiplex PCR; TCRdb's copy keeps in-frame clones and lacks some. The table includes 300,000 or so clones, 80% to 90% detected once. Sequencing input: PBMCs. The receptors originated from a woman aged 35 to 49 in good health and CMV-seropositive. Each CDR3 is given with its conserved first and last residue. Fields, in order: J gene, clone size, V gene, D gene, CDR3 protein, CDR3 DNA. A D gene is named only where the DNA matches it firmly. Some rows mark clone size as missing; the rest say once, few, many or name a class of expanded clone.

j_gene: TRBJ2-3; abundance: -; v_gene: TRBV5-6; d_gene: -; CDR3aa: CASSLALRGADTQYF; CDR3nt: TGTGCCAGCAGCTTGGCTCTCAGGGGAGCAGATACGCAGTATTTT
j_gene: TRBJ2-7; abundance: once; v_gene: TRBV29-1; d_gene: -; CDR3aa: CSVELSYEQYF; CDR3nt: TGCAGCGTTGAACTTTCGTACGAGCAGTACTTC
j_gene: TRBJ1-1; abundance: once; v_gene: TRBV6-1; d_gene: -; CDR3aa: CASSESGSPPEAFF; CDR3nt: TGTGCCAGCAGTGAATCGGGGTCCCCACCTGAAGCTTTCTTT
j_gene: TRBJ2-5; abundance: -; v_gene: TRBV27; d_gene: -; CDR3aa: CASSLIVGGGTQYF; CDR3nt: TGTGCCAGCAGTTTAATCGTAGGGGGGGGGACCCAGTACTTC
j_gene: TRBJ2-1; abundance: once; v_gene: TRBV11-2; d_gene: -; CDR3aa: CASSLDSGTQLYNEQFF; CDR3nt: TGTGCCAGCAGCTTAGATAGTGGGACTCAACTTTACAATGAGCAGTTCTTC
j_gene: TRBJ2-7; abundance: -; v_gene: TRBV30; d_gene: TRBD2; CDR3aa: CAWSVSRTSGRGDEQYF; CDR3nt: TGTGCCTGGAGTGTATCCCGGACTAGCGGGAGGGGGGACGAGCAGTACTTC
j_gene: TRBJ2-3; abundance: -; v_gene: TRBV11-3; d_gene: -; CDR3aa: CASSLAPSTGPDTQYF; CDR3nt: TGTGCCAGCAGCTTAGCGCCTAGCACAGGGCCAGATACGCAGTATTTT
j_gene: TRBJ2-7; abundance: -; v_gene: TRBV11-2; d_gene: TRBD2; CDR3aa: CASSLEGTTYEQYF; CDR3nt: TGTGCCAGCAGCTTAGAAGGGACTACCTACGAGCAGTACTTC
j_gene: TRBJ2-1; abundance: -; v_gene: TRBV7-8; d_gene: -; CDR3aa: CASSLVSGTSYNEQFF; CDR3nt: TGTGCCAGCAGCTTGGTCAGCGGTACTTCCTACAATGAGCAGTTCTTC
j_gene: TRBJ1-5; abundance: -; v_gene: TRBV2; d_gene: -; CDR3aa: CATRTAPNQPQHF; CDR3nt: TGTGCCACCCGGACTGCCCCAAATCAGCCCCAGCATTTT